This TCR beta chain was sequenced in a study of blood T cell repertoires in COVID-19. Across the study: The United States, Italy and Spain supplied acute and convalescent COVID-19 samples. Sample material is recorded as cDNA or gDNA derived from T cells, B-cell-depleted T cells, or PBMCs.

The table came from immunoSEQ multiplex PCR; TCRdb's copy has only in-frame clones and leaves some out. The table records over 200,000 clones, about nine tenths of them present only once. CDR3 length equals 17 residues. Per the germline V gene, CDR1 is SNHLY and CDR2 is FYNNEI. V lost 4 bases, J lost 6 bases, and 11 bases stayed unmatched. The sequencing input was peripheral blood. This chain connects TRBV2 to TRBJ2-7, with 14 bases identical to TRBD2. This clonotype was obtained from a man aged 60-69 years who had recovered from COVID-19. DNA of the CDR3: TGTGCCAGCAGTGCATATCAGACTAGCGGGGGGGCCTTCGAGCAGTACTTC. Its protein product is CASSAYQTSGGAFEQYF.